This TCR beta chain was found in a study of human T cells and chemical hapten exposure (dated by TCRdb to about 2021). At the level of the whole study: For sensitization, 2% DPC in acetone was applied to a 2 cm by 2 cm area of upper inner arm skin. Throughout the approximately 24-week study period, patients were also given weekly therapeutic DPC doses on the scalp. Patch testing on the upper back used Finn chambers containing 0.01% DPC, with scoring done after 6 days according to International Contact Dermatitis Research Group standards. Alopecia areata with under or over 50% scalp involvement, alopecia totalis and alopecia universalis were represented in the patient cohort, which was mostly female. The libraries were sequenced as a pool, and the TCR yield per sample differed mostly because of small variations in library volumes within the pool. The study tracked peripheral blood TCR repertoire changes in vivo during primary and secondary sensitization to the hapten diphenylcyclopropenone (DPC) in alopecia patients. Blood samples were taken from patients before sensitization (week 0) and then at 2, 6 and about 24 weeks after DPC sensitization. Roughly 30 alopecia patients gave blood for TCR sequencing at one to four time points (pre-sensitization, 2, 6 and 24 weeks). Study-wide findings and limitations: Expanded TCRs formed significantly more large CDR3 similarity clusters than pre-sensitization or healthy control sets, consistent with antigen-driven responses. After repeated subsampling, changes were observed in the strength of the expansion versus patch-test correlation and in the threshold at which the correlation became significant. A positive correlation was found between the number of PT1 expanded TCRs and patch test score, with significance reached at thresholds 8, 16 and 32 but not 4. DPC sensitization did not change the number of TCRs with a frequency above 1 in 1000, and there was no evidence of changes in global repertoire structure. All patients had alopecia, a presumed autoimmune disease, so their immune response might differ from that of healthy individuals.

Per the publication, the time point label means: pre-sensitization, week 0. In light of the paper, this sample's treatment or condition label describes: therapeutic diphenylcyclopropenone sensitization with weekly scalp DPC. Blood at each patch-test visit was drawn before the patch test was applied. Patients were considered eligible if aged 18 to 70, diagnosed with alopecia and deemed suitable for DPC therapy, and patients were excluded if pregnant. Total RNA was extracted from unfractionated whole blood collected in Tempus Blood RNA tubes. Library construction relied on RACE. Sequencing used a NextSeq 500. During library preparation, unique molecular identifiers were attached to individual cDNA molecules so that TCRs could be counted quantitatively and reproducibly. For every blood RNA sample, sequencing covered both the TCR alpha and TCR beta chains. From the authors' description of their analysis: The median number of TCRs per sample was approximately 96,000, ranging from about 23,224 to 700,000. The Decombinator software suite was used to annotate the V, J and CDR3 of the TCR reads. To make PS versus PT1 abundance plots, every sample was subsampled to the same number of TCRs (28,000). Expanded TCRs were defined as absent before sensitization and observed at least eight times at the 2-week time point. TCRdb took the public reads, trimmed them with fastp at Q25, ran MiXCR for clone calling and kept in-frame beta chains. Every distinct CDR3 protein forms one entry, paired with its most common genes and DNA. TCRdb, rather than the study authors, made the V and J calls. Counted in this sample were some 90,000 distinct CDR3 sequences; 8.5% of them appeared once. 2.5% to 3% of the sample is taken by the ten largest.

Points on this clonotype: The target of this receptor is not known. The sample holds no much larger clone one base away, and base qualities are not on file.

For this chain, trimming is 4 bases at the V end and 10 bases at the J end, and the number of junction bases without a gene match is 15. Its CDR3 holds 17 amino acids, cysteine through phenylalanine. Just the 51-base CDR3 DNA is kept, in frame starting at base 1. CDR1 SGHRS and CDR2 YFSETQ were looked up in the germline V gene. Recombination joined TRBV5-1 with TRBJ2-3; 13 junctional bases match TRBD2. The source was whole blood, collected in connection with sensitization to the hapten diphenylcyclopropenone (DPC). This sequence was found in a man between 35 and 55 years old with alopecia areata. Some clones in this sample may be carry-over from other donors' samples. The bases read TGCGCCAGCAGCGACGACCCTTGGACTAGCGGGAGCTTGGCGCAGTATTTT. Its translation is CASSDDPWTSGSLAQYF.